The clone carrying this T cell receptor beta chain occurred once. This sample stems from a study of control samples from healthy donors and cancer patients. Profiled with immunoSEQ multiplex PCR; TCRdb holds only in-frame clones, not every one. The sample has approximately 70,000 clones; roughly 82% are singletons. CDR1 and CDR2 (germline): KGHDR, SFDVKD. V was shortened by 3 bases and J by 0 bases, with 8 bases between the two germline ends. The CDR3 consists of 15 residues. This clonotype was sampled from a man over 45 in good health. The genes are TRBV24-1 and TRBJ1-5; a possible D gene is TRBD1 (5 bases). Sequencing was performed on blood. CDR3 bases: TGTGCCACCAGTGATACCAGGGATAGCAATCAGCCCCAGCATTTT. It encodes CATSDTRDSNQPQHF.